This T cell receptor beta chain was profiled in a study of blood T cells in healthy people across ages. The germline gives CDR1 SGHDN, CDR2 FVKESK. This CDR3 has 15 residues. The V segment lost 2 bases and the J segment 6 bases; nucleotides outside the gene matches: 8. PCR was performed a second time for about 7 to 12 cycles using a sample-barcoded 5' primer and a J-beta primer mix. Each CDR3 protein gets one entry after TCRdb re-called the 5' RACE reads with MiXCR. Here the sample spans 450,000 to 600,000 distinct CDR3 sequences, about 25% being singletons. The same sample was also used in a study of T cells of mothers and their children.

The sequenced sample consisted of blood. The receptor's source is a boy aged 2 to 10 in good health. The V and J genes are TRBV14 and TRBJ2-7, with TRBD2 identical over 9 bases. CDR3 in amino acids: CASSQRVAGELEQYF. The DNA for the CDR3 is TGTGCCAGCAGCCAAAGGGTAGCGGGAGAACTCGAGCAGTACTTC.